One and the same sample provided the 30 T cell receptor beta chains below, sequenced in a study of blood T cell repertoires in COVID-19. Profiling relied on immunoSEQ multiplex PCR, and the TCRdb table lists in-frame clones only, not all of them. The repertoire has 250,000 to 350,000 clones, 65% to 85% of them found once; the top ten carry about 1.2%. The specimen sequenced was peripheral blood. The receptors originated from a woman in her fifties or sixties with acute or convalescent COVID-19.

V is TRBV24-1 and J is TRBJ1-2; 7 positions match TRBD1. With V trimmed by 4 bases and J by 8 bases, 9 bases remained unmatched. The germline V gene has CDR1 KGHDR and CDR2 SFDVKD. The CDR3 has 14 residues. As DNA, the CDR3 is TGTGCCACCAGTGAGTCCGACAGGGCAATGGGCTACACCTTC. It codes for CATSESDRAMGYTF.

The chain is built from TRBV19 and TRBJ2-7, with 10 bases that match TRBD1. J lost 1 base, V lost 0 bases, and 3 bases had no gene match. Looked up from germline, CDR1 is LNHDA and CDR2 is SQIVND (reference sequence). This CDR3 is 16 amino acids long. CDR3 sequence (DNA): TGTGCCAGTAGTATAGATGGACAGGGGGTGTCCTACGAGCAGTACTTC. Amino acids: CASSIDGQGVSYEQYF.

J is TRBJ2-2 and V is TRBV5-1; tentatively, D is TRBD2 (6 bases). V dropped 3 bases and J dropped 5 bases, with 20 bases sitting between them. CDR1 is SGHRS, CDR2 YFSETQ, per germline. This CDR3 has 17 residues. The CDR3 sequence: CASSSTSTGVSTGELFF. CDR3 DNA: TGCGCCAGCAGCTCTACCAGCACGGGAGTGAGTACCGGGGAGCTGTTTTTT.

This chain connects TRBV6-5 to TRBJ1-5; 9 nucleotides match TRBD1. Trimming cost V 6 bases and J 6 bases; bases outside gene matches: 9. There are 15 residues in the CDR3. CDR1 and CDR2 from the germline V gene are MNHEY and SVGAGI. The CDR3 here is CASRRTGEVGQPQHF. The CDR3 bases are TGTGCCAGCAGAAGGACAGGGGAGGTTGGTCAGCCCCAGCATTTT.

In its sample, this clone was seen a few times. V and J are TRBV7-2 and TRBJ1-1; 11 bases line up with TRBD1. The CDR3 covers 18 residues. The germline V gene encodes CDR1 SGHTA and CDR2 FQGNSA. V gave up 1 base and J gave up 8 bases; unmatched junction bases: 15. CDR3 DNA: TGTGCCAGCAGCTTAGGTCTAGGACAGGGGGCTGGATGGGTAGAAGCTTTCTTT. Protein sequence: CASSLGLGQGAGWVEAFF.

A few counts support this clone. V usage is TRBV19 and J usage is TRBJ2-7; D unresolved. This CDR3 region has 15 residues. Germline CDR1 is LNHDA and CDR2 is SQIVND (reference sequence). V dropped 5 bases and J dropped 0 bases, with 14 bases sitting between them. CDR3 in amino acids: CASSRGQASSYEQYF. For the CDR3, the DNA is TGTGCCAGTAGTCGTGGCCAGGCGAGCTCCTACGAGCAGTACTTC.

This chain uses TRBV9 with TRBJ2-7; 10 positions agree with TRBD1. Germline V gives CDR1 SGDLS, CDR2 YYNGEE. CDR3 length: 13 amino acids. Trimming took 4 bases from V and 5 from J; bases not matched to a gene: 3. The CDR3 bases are TGTGCCAGCAGCTCGACAGGGGGCAACGAGCAGTACGTC. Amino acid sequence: CASSSTGGNEQYV.

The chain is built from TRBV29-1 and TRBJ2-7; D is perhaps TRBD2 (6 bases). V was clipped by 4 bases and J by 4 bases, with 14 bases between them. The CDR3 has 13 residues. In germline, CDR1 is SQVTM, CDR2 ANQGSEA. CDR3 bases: TGCAGCGTTGCGCGGGGCTTTGAGTACGAGCAGTACTTC. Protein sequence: CSVARGFEYEQYF.

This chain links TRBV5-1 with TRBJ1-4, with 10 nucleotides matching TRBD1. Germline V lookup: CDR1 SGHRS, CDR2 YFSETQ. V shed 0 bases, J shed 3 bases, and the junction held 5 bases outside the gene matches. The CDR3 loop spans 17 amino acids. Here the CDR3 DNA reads TGCGCCAGCAGCTTGGGACAGGGGGCGATGTCTAATGAAAAACTGTTTTTT. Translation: CASSLGQGAMSNEKLFF.

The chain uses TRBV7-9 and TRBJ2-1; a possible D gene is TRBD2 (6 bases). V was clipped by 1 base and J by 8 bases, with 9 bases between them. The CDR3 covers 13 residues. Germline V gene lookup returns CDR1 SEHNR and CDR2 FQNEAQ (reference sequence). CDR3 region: CASSLVSGDEQFF. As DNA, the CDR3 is TGTGCCAGCAGCTTAGTTTCGGGAGATGAGCAGTTCTTC. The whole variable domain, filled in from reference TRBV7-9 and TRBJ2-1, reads DTGVSQNPRHKITKRGQNVTFRCDPISEHNRLYWYRQTLGQGPEFLTYFQNEAQLEKSRLLSDRFSAERPKGSFSTLEIQRTEQGDSAMYLCASSLVSGDEQFFGPGTRLTVL.

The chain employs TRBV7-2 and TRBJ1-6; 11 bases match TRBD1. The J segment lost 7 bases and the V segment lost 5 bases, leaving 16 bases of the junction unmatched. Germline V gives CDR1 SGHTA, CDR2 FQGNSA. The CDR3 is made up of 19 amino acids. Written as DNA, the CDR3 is TGTGCCAGCAGCCTTAAACCCGGGGCGGGACAGGGGGGGAATTCACCCCTCCACTTT. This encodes CASSLKPGAGQGGNSPLHF.

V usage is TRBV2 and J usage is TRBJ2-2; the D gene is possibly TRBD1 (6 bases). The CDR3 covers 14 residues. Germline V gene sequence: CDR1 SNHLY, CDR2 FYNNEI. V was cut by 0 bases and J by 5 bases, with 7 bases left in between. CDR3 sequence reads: CASSEARGTGELFF. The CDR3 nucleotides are TGTGCCAGCAGTGAAGCTAGGGGGACCGGGGAGCTGTTTTTT.

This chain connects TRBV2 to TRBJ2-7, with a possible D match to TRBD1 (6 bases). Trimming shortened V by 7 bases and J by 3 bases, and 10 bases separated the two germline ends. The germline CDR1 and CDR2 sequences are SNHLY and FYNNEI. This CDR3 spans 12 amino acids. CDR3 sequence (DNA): TGTGCCAGCAAACGGGACAACTACGAGCAGTACGTC. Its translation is CASKRDNYEQYV.

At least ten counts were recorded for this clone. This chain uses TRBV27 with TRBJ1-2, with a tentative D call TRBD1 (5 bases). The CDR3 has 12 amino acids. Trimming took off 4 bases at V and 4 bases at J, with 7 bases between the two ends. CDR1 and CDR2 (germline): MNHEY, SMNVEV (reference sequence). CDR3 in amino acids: CASSSTAYGYTF. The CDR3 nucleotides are TGTGCCAGCAGTTCGACAGCCTATGGCTACACCTTC.

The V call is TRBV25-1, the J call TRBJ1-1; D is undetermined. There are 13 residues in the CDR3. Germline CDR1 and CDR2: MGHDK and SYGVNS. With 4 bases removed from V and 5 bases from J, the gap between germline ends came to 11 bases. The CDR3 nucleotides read TGTGCCAGCAGTGGGCCCCTTGTGACTGAAGCTTTCTTT. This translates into CASSGPLVTEAFF.

This CDR3 reads CASSPRTNSGNTIYF. CDR3 nucleotides: TGTGCCAGCAGCCCCCGGACAAACTCTGGAAACACCATATATTTT. The V gene is TRBV9, the J gene TRBJ1-3; TRBD1 is a possible D gene (5 bases). CDR1 and CDR2 from the germline V gene are SGDLS and YYNGEE. The length of the CDR3 is 15 residues. Between the trimmed V and J ends, which lost 4 bases and 0 bases, there was a span of 11 bases.

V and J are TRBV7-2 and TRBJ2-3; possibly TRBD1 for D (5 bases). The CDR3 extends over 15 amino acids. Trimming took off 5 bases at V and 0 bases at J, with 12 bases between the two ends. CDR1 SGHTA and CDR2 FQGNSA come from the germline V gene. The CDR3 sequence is CASSPPGLSTDTQYF. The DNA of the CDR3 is TGTGCCAGCAGCCCCCCAGGGTTAAGCACAGATACGCAGTATTTT.

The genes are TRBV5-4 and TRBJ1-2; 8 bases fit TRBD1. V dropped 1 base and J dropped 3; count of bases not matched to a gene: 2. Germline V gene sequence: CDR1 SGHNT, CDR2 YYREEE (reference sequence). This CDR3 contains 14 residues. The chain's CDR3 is CASSLQGADYGYTF. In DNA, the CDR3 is TGTGCCAGCAGCTTGCAGGGGGCGGACTATGGCTACACCTTC.

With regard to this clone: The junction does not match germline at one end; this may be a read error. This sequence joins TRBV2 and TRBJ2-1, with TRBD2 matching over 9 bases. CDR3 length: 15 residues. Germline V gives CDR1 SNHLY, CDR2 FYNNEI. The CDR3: CASSLQREDQLPSLF. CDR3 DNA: TGTGCCAGCAGCCTACAGCGGGAGGACCAGCTACCGTCCCTCTTC.

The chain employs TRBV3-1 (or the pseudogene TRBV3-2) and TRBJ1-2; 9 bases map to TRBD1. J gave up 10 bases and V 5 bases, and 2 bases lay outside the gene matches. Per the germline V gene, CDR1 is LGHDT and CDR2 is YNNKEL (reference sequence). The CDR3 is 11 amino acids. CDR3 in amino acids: CASSGDRDYTF. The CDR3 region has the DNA TGTGCCAGCAGCGGGGACAGGGACTACACCTTC.

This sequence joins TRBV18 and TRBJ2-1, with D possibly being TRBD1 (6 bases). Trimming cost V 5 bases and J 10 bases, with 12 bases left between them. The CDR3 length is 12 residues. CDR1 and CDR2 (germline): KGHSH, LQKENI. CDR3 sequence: CASSSPGEEQFF. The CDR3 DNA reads TGTGCCAGCTCATCCCCAGGGGAGGAGCAGTTCTTC.

CDR3 residues: CASSDRTSGANVLTF. The CDR3 region has the DNA TGTGCCAGCAGCGACAGGACCTCTGGGGCCAACGTCCTGACTTTC. The genes are TRBV6-5 and TRBJ2-6, with D possibly matching TRBD1 (6 bases). Looked up from germline, CDR1 is MNHEY and CDR2 is SVGAGI. This CDR3 region has 15 residues. The V end lost 6 bases, the J end lost 0 bases, and 9 bases lay between the germline ends.

DNA for the CDR3: TGCGCCAGCAGCTCGGGACAGAACACTGAAGCTTTCTTT. Encoded protein: CASSSGQNTEAFF. The rearrangement uses TRBV5-1 and TRBJ1-1, with TRBD1 as a possible D gene (6 bases). From germline, CDR1 is SGHRS and CDR2 YFSETQ. The CDR3 is 13 residues long. The germline V and J ends were trimmed by 3 bases and 1 base, with 7 bases remaining between them. The variable domain in full, with the rest retrieved from reference TRBV5-1 and TRBJ1-1, is KAGVTQTPRYLIKTRGQQVTLSCSPISGHRSVSWYQQTPGQGLQFLFEYFSETQRNKGNFPGRFSGRQFSNSRSEMNVSTLELGDSALYLCASSSGQNTEAFFGQGTRLTVV.

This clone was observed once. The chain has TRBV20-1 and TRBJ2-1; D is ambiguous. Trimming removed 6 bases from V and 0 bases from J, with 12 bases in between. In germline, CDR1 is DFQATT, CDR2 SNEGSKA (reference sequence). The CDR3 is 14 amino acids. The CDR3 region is CSASVPSSYNEQFF. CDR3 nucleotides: TGCAGTGCCAGTGTCCCGAGCTCCTACAATGAGCAGTTCTTC.

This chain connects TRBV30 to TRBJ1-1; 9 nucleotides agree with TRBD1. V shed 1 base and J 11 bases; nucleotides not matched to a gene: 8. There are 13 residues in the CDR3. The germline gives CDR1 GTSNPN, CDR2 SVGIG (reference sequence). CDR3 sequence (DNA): TGTGCCTGGAGTGGAGACAGGGGGTTAAAGGCTTTCTTT. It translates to CAWSGDRGLKAFF.

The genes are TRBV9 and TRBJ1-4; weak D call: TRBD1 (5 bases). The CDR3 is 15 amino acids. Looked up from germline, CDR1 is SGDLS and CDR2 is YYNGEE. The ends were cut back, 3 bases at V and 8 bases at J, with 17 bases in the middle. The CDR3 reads CASSDRPRRDEKLFF. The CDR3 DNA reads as TGTGCCAGCAGCGATCGCCCCCGGAGGGACGAAAAACTGTTTTTT.

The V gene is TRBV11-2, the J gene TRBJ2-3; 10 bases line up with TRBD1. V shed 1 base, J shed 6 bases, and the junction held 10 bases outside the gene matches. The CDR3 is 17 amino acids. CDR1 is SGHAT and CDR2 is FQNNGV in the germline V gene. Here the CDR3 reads CASSLGLWDRGFDTQYF. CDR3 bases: TGTGCCAGCAGCTTAGGTCTTTGGGACAGGGGTTTTGATACGCAGTATTTT.

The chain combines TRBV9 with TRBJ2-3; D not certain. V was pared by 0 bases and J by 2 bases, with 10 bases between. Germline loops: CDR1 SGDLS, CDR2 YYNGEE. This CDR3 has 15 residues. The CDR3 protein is CASSVEYSYTDTQYF. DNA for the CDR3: TGTGCCAGCAGCGTAGAATACAGTTACACAGATACGCAGTATTTT.

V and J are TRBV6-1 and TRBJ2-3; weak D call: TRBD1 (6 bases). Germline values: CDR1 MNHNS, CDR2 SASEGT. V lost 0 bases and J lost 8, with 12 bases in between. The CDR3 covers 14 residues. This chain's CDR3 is CASSEATGSSTQYF. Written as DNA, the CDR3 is TGTGCCAGCAGTGAAGCTACAGGGAGTTCTACGCAGTATTTT.

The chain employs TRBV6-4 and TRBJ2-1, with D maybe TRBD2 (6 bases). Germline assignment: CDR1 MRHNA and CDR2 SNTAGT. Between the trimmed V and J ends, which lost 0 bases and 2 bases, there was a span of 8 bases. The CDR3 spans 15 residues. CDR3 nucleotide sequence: TGTGCCAGCAGTGACTCGGGGGGAGCCTACAATGAGCAGTTCTTC. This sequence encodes CASSDSGGAYNEQFF.